The sequence of this T cell receptor (beta chain) was determined in a study of T cells in Graves' hyperthyroidism and ophthalmopathy. The TCR beta CDR3 regions underwent amplification using RNA transcripts as the source. HTBI primers were employed in a first-round RT-PCR of the TCR CDR3. Each CDR3 protein is one row after TCRdb ran MiXCR on the multiplex PCR reads. The table includes about 400,000 distinct CDR3 sequences, roughly 25% detected once. Points from the study as a whole: A model of 13 V-J features distinguished ophthalmopathy from stable hyperthyroidism.

About this clonotype itself: The antigen remains undetermined.

V was clipped by 2 bases and J by 0 bases; unmatched bases: 7. This CDR3 is built from 16 residues. CDR1 SGHAT and CDR2 FQDESV come from the germline V gene (reference sequence). The chain links TRBV11-1 to TRBJ2-7; 7 bases line up with TRBD1. Specimen: blood. The TCR sequence derives from a man between 45 and 60 years old with Graves' hyperthyroidism. In nucleotides, the CDR3 is TGTGCCAGCAGCTTACTGGGACAGCTGAACTCCTACGAGCAGTACTTC. Translated, it gives CASSLLGQLNSYEQYF. The full variable domain, its missing parts supplied by reference TRBV11-1 and TRBJ2-7, is EAEVAQSPRYKITEKSQAVAFWCDPISGHATLYWYRQILGQGPELLVQFQDESVVDDSQLPKDRFSAERLKGVDSTLKIQPAELGDSAMYLCASSLLGQLNSYEQYFGPGTRLTVT.